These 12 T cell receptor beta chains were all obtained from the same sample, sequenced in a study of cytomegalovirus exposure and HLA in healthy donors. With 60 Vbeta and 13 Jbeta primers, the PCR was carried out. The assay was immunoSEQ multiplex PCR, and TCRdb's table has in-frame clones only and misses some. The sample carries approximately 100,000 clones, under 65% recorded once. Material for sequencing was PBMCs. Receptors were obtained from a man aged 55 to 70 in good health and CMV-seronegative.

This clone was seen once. The CDR3 is CASNLLAGGNEQFF. In DNA form, the CDR3 reads TGCGCCAGCAACCTGCTAGCGGGGGGTAATGAGCAGTTCTTC. The V gene is TRBV5-1, the J gene TRBJ2-1; 11 bases are shared with TRBD2. Germline loops: CDR1 SGHRS, CDR2 YFSETQ. CDR3 length: 14 residues. V lost 6 bases and J lost 7; bases outside the gene matches: 6.

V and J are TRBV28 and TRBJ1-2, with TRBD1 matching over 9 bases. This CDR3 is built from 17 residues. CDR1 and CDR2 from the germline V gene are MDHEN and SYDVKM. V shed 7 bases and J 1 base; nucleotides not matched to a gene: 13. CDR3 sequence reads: CASTQIQGAYFNYGYTF. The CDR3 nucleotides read TGTGCCAGCACCCAGATACAGGGGGCTTATTTTAACTATGGCTACACCTTC.

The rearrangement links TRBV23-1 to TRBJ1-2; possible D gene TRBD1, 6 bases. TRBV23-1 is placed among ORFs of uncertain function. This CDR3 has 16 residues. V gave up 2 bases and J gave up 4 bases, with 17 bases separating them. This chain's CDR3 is CASSQPRFGGAYGYTF. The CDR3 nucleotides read TGCGCCAGCAGTCAACCTAGGTTTGGGGGGGCCTATGGCTACACCTTC.

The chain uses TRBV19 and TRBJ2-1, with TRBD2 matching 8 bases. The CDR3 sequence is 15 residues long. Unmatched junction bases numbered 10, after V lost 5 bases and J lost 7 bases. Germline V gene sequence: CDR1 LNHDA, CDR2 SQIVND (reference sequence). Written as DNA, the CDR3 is TGTGCCAGTAGTTGGGGACTAGGTCTACGGAATGAGCAGTTCTTC. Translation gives CASSWGLGLRNEQFF.

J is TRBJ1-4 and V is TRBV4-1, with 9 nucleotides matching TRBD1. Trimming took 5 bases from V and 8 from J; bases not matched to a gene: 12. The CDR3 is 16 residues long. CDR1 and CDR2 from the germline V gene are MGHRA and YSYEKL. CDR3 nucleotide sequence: TGCGCCAGCAGCTCCCGGGACAGGGCGTTGAAGGAAAAACTGTTTTTT. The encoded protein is CASSSRDRALKEKLFF.

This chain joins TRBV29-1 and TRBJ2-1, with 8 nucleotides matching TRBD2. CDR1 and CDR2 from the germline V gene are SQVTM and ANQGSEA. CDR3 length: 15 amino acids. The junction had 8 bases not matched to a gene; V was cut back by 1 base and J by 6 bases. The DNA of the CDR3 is TGCAGCGTTGAAGTTTACGGGAGGGCTGGCAATGAGCAGTTCTTC. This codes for CSVEVYGRAGNEQFF.

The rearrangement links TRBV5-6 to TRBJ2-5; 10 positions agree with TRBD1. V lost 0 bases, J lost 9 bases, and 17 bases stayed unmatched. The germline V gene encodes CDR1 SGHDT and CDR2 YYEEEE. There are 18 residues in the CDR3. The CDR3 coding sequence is TGTGCCAGCAGCTTGGGCCCCCCCCGGACAGGGGGGAGGAAGGCCCAGTACTTC. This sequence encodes CASSLGPPRTGGRKAQYF.

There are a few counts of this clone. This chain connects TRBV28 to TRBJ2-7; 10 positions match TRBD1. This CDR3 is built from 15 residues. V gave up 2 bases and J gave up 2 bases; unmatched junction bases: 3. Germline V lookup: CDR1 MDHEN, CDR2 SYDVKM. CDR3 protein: CASSLTGTGAYEQYF. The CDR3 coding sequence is TGTGCCAGCAGTTTAACCGGGACAGGGGCCTACGAGCAGTACTTC.

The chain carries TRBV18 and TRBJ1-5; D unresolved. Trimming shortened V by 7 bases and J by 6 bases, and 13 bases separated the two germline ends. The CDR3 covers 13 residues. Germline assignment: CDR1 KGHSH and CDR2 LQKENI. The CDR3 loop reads CASFSEPSQPQHF. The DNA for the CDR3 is TGTGCCAGCTTTTCAGAACCCTCTCAGCCCCAGCATTTT.

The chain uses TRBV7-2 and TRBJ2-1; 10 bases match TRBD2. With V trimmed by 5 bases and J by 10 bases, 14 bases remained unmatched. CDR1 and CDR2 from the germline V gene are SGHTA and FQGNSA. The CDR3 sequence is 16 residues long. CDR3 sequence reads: CASSADSSGSLQEQFF. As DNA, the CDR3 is TGTGCCAGCAGCGCTGATTCTAGCGGGAGCCTCCAAGAGCAGTTCTTC.

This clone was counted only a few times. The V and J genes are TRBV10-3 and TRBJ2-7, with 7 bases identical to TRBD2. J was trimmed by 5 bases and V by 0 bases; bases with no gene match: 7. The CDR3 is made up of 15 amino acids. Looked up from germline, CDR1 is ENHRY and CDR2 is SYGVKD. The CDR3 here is CAISESGGDGNEQYF. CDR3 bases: TGTGCCATCAGTGAGTCGGGAGGGGATGGGAACGAGCAGTACTTC.

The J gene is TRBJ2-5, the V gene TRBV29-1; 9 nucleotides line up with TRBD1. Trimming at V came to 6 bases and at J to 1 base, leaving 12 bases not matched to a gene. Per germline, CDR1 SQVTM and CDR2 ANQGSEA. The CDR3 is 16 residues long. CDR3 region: CSVTGGKWTFQETQYF. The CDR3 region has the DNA TGCAGCGTAACAGGGGGCAAATGGACTTTCCAAGAGACCCAGTACTTC.